The 19 T cell receptor beta chains listed next were all sequenced from one sample in a study of CD8 T cells in Susac syndrome. RNA in amounts of roughly 0.5 to 1 ug was reverse transcribed with random hexamers. TCRdb fed the immunoSEQ multiplex PCR reads into MiXCR, producing one record per CDR3 protein. The sample holds about 130,000 distinct CDR3 sequences, about 94% seen once. Material: CD4+ T cells from PBMCs. Every receptor here comes from a human donor with multiple sclerosis.

The rearrangement links TRBV2 to TRBJ2-2; 7 nucleotides match TRBD1. The germline V gene encodes CDR1 SNHLY and CDR2 FYNNEI. V shed 8 bases and J 3 bases; nucleotides not matched to a gene: 12. This CDR3 contains 16 residues. CDR3 protein: CASSQGDRTDTGELFF. CDR3 nucleotide sequence: TGTGCCAGCTCTCAGGGGGACCGCACGGACACCGGGGAGCTGTTTTTT.

The CDR3 loop reads CASSLRGGAGEQYF. DNA for the CDR3: TGTGCCAGCAGCCTCCGGGGGGGGGCAGGGGAGCAGTACTTC. The chain links TRBV3-1 to TRBJ2-7, with 8 bases lining up with TRBD2. This CDR3 is built from 14 residues. V shed 4 bases, J shed 7 bases, and the junction held 9 bases outside the gene matches. Germline V gene lookup returns CDR1 LGHDT and CDR2 YNNKEL (reference sequence).

V is TRBV5-6 and J is TRBJ2-7, with 9 bases matching TRBD1. With V trimmed by 5 bases and J by 3 bases, 12 bases remained unmatched. CDR1 and CDR2 (germline): SGHDT, YYEEEE. CDR3 length: 16 amino acids. The CDR3 spells CASSPTAGQGFYEQYF. The CDR3 bases are TGTGCCAGCAGTCCCACGGCGGGACAGGGATTCTACGAGCAGTACTTC.

The J gene is TRBJ1-2, the V gene TRBV30; D gene ambiguous. Germline CDR1 is GTSNPN and CDR2 is SVGIG (reference sequence). This CDR3 contains 12 residues. V lost 2 bases, J lost 5 bases, and 9 bases lay in between. The CDR3 nucleotides are TGTGCCTGGAGTCCGATGGGGTATGGCTACACCTTC. This sequence encodes CAWSPMGYGYTF.

This clonotype was picked up a small number of times. The chain employs TRBV2 and TRBJ1-1; no clear D gene. Trimming shortened V by 5 bases and J by 4 bases, and 11 bases separated the two germline ends. CDR1 is SNHLY and CDR2 is FYNNEI in the germline V gene. The length of the CDR3 is 13 residues. CDR3 bases: TGTGCCAGCAGTTACCGTCGGGGCACTGAAGCTTTCTTT. Translated, it gives CASSYRRGTEAFF.

The J gene is TRBJ1-2, the V gene TRBV7-8; possible D gene TRBD1, 6 bases. Germline CDR1 and CDR2: SGHVS and FQNEAQ. This CDR3 spans 17 amino acids. The V and J ends lost 5 bases and 0 bases respectively, with 19 bases between them. CDR3 loop: CASSPRTATSSNYGYTF. Written as DNA, the CDR3 is TGTGCCAGCAGCCCGAGGACAGCGACCTCGTCTAACTATGGCTACACCTTC. The full variable domain, its missing parts supplied by reference TRBV7-8 and TRBJ1-2, is GAGVSQSPRYKVAKRGQDVALRCDPISGHVSLFWYQQALGQGPEFLTYFQNEAQLDKSGLPSDRFFAERPEGSVSTLKIQRTQQEDSAVYLCASSPRTATSSNYGYTFGSGTRLTVV.

The J gene is TRBJ2-5, the V gene TRBV6-1; maybe TRBD2 (6 bases). The CDR3 runs 13 residues. The germline gives CDR1 MNHNS, CDR2 SASEGT. The V and J ends lost 5 bases and 4 bases respectively, with 11 bases between them. CDR3 nucleotide sequence: TGTGCCAGCAGTCTCTACGGGGGAGAGACCCAGTACTTC. It yields the protein CASSLYGGETQYF.

The sample holds one count of this clonotype. The V and J genes are TRBV19 and TRBJ2-1, with TRBD1 matching over 10 bases. The CDR3 is made up of 15 amino acids. CDR1 is LNHDA, CDR2 SQIVND, per germline (reference sequence). V trimming: 4 bases; J trimming: 7 bases; junction bases outside the gene matches: 7. The CDR3: CASSTGTGVYNEQFF. CDR3 coding DNA: TGTGCCAGTAGTACAGGGACAGGGGTTTATAATGAGCAGTTCTTC.

V is TRBV19 and J is TRBJ2-7, with 7 bases matching TRBD1. Germline values: CDR1 LNHDA, CDR2 SQIVND (reference sequence). The length of the CDR3 is 13 residues. V trimming: 7 bases; J trimming: 6 bases; junction bases outside the gene matches: 9. The CDR3 sequence is CASKLQGMGEQYF. DNA for the CDR3: TGTGCCAGTAAACTACAGGGGATGGGCGAGCAGTACTTC.

J is TRBJ1-4 and V is TRBV15; tentatively, D is TRBD1 (6 bases). Germline loops: CDR1 LNHNV, CDR2 YYDKDF (reference sequence). Trimming cost V 5 bases and J 4 bases, with 17 bases left between them. This CDR3 is built from 16 residues. CDR3 nucleotide sequence: TGTGCCACCAGCCCGGGATCAACAGGGTTTAATGAAAAACTGTTTTTT. This translates into CATSPGSTGFNEKLFF.

This chain links TRBV5-1 with TRBJ2-6; D is undetermined. The CDR3 is made up of 18 amino acids. Trimming took off 0 bases at V and 0 bases at J, with 13 bases between the two ends. Germline CDR1 reads SGHRS; CDR2 reads YFSETQ. This CDR3 reads CASSLGSAHGSGANVLTF. CDR3 DNA: TGCGCCAGCAGCTTGGGGTCAGCCCACGGCTCTGGGGCCAACGTCCTGACTTTC.

The chain uses TRBV18 and TRBJ2-6; D perhaps matches TRBD2 (6 bases). CDR3 length equals 16 residues. Between the trimmed V and J ends, which lost 4 bases and 0 bases, there was a span of 10 bases. Per the germline V gene, CDR1 is KGHSH and CDR2 is LQKENI. The DNA of the CDR3 is TGTGCCAGCTCACGCGGGACGGACTCTGGGGCCAACGTCCTGACTTTC. Translating gives CASSRGTDSGANVLTF.

The CDR3 DNA is TGTGCCAGCAGCTTAGAAGGTGGGGCAGGGCGCGACGAGCAGTACTTC. Translation gives CASSLEGGAGRDEQYF. The V call is TRBV7-9, the J call TRBJ2-7; D may be TRBD1 (5 bases). This CDR3 is built from 16 residues. The V gene lost 1 base and the J gene lost 5 bases, with 18 bases spanning the gap. Germline V CDR1 and CDR2: SEHNR, FQNEAQ (reference sequence).

This rearrangement joins TRBV5-6 to TRBJ2-3; D is unresolved. This CDR3 has 14 amino acids. V was trimmed by 0 bases and J by 2 bases, leaving 7 bases between them. CDR1 SGHDT and CDR2 YYEEEE come from the germline V gene. CDR3 in amino acids: CASSLGINTDTQYF. The DNA of the CDR3 is TGTGCCAGCAGCTTGGGGATTAACACAGATACGCAGTATTTT.

The chain has TRBV30 and TRBJ1-6, with D hard to call. Trimming pared 7 bases from V and 10 bases from J, leaving 17 bases between. The CDR3 has 13 residues. The germline V gene has CDR1 GTSNPN and CDR2 SVGIG (reference sequence). CDR3 bases: TGTGCCTCCCGCGGAGGGTGGGCCTCACCCCTCCACTTT. Translating gives CASRGGWASPLHF.

The table lists this clonotype with a count of one. V usage is TRBV5-6 and J usage is TRBJ1-2, with D perhaps TRBD1 (5 bases). The CDR3 has 16 amino acids. CDR1 and CDR2 (germline): SGHDT, YYEEEE. V was cut by 4 bases and J by 3 bases, with 19 bases left in between. The CDR3 protein is CASSGSGQAEDYGYTF. The DNA for the CDR3 is TGTGCCAGCAGCGGCAGCGGACAAGCGGAAGACTATGGCTACACCTTC.

To note about this clonotype: An end of the junction differs from the germline gene, which may be a read error. This CDR3 reads CASTLLAGAYNEQFF. The CDR3 bases are TGTGCCAGCACCTTATTAGCGGGGGCTTACAATGAGCAGTTCTTC. The chain couples TRBV7-6 to TRBJ2-1; 9 positions agree with TRBD2. The CDR3 is made up of 15 amino acids. From germline, CDR1 is SGHVS and CDR2 FNYEAQ.

The rearrangement joins TRBV10-2 to TRBJ2-2; D is unclear. V was trimmed by 5 bases and J by 4 bases, leaving 8 bases between them. Germline V gives CDR1 WSHSY, CDR2 SAAADI. The length of the CDR3 is 13 residues. The CDR3 is CASSKGSTGELFF. The CDR3 DNA sequence: TGCGCCAGCAGTAAAGGTTCCACCGGGGAGCTGTTTTTT.

The genes are TRBV4-3 and TRBJ1-4; 7 positions agree with TRBD1. There are 16 residues in the CDR3. After removal of 3 bases from V and 4 bases from J, the junction contained 8 bases not matched to a gene. The germline CDR1 and CDR2 sequences are LGHNA and YSLEER. CDR3 sequence (DNA): TGCGCCAGCAGCCAGGCGATACAGGGGTTTAATGAAAAACTGTTTTTT. Encoded protein: CASSQAIQGFNEKLFF.